These 24 T cell receptor beta chains came from one sample sequenced in a study of post-analysis software for immune sequencing data (dated by TCRdb to the mid-2010s). No antigen has been identified for these receptors. General findings and caveats noted by the study authors: Roughly 5 TRBV segments, including TRBV5-6, TRBV5-1 and TRBV20-1, were significantly more frequent in patients than controls.

The method was PCR. Sequenced using an Illumina HiSeq 2500. Unique molecular identifiers were incorporated into TCR beta cDNA libraries to reduce PCR and sequencing biases. TCRdb reprocessing: public reads trimmed at Q25 with fastp, clones called with MiXCR, in-frame beta chains kept. Entries are consolidated by CDR3 protein sequence, retaining the most common genes and DNA. A total of hundreds of thousands of distinct CDR3 sequences appear in this sample, roughly 27% of them only once. The ten top clones hold around 0.56% of the sample. Sequenced material: blood. These receptors originate from a girl aged 5-17 years with multiple sclerosis.

V and J are TRBV29-1 and TRBJ1-1; no clear D gene. Germline lookup yields CDR1 SQVTM and CDR2 ANQGSEA. The V and J ends lost 7 bases and 7 bases respectively, with 10 bases between them. CDR3 length: 10 residues. The CDR3 region is CSAKGVEAFF. The CDR3 nucleotides are TGCAGCGCTAAGGGTGTTGAAGCTTTCTTT.

In its sample, this clonotype was seen a few times. The chain has TRBV15 and TRBJ2-1; 7 nucleotides agree with TRBD2. Per germline, CDR1 LNHNV and CDR2 YYDKDF (reference sequence). The CDR3 covers 16 residues. With 0 bases clipped from V and 7 bases from J, the junction kept 9 bases outside the gene matches. The CDR3 sequence is CATSRDQRLASNEQFF. CDR3 nucleotide sequence: TGTGCCACCAGCAGAGATCAGAGACTAGCCTCGAATGAGCAGTTCTTC.

This clonotype was seen more than once but under ten times. V usage is TRBV29-1 and J usage is TRBJ1-1, with 8 positions matching TRBD1. V lost 6 bases and J lost 7; bases outside the gene matches: 7. The CDR3 has 12 residues. The germline CDR1 and CDR2 sequences are SQVTM and ANQGSEA. In DNA form, the CDR3 reads TGCAGCGTCGCGGACAGGGTTCGTGAAGCTTTCTTT. Translated: CSVADRVREAFF. The whole variable domain, filled in from reference TRBV29-1 and TRBJ1-1, reads SAVISQKPSRDICQRGTSLTIQCQVDSQVTMMFWYRQQPGQSLTLIATANQGSEATYESGFVIDKFPISRPNLTFSTLTVSNMSPEDSSIYLCSVADRVREAFFGQGTRLTVV.

This clonotype has a handful of counts. The chain recombines TRBV12-3 or TRBV12-4 with TRBJ1-6; no clear D. The CDR3 runs 14 residues. The ends were cut back, 5 bases at V and 4 bases at J, with 9 bases in the middle. This chain's CDR3 is CASSNGRYNSPLHF. CDR3 in DNA: TGTGCCAGCAGTAATGGACGGTATAATTCACCCCTCCACTTT.

There are a few counts of this clonotype. This sequence joins TRBV6-1 and TRBJ2-1; TRBD2 matches at 10 bases. After removal of 6 bases from V and 5 bases from J, the junction contained 16 bases not matched to a gene. The germline gives CDR1 MNHNS, CDR2 SASEGT. This CDR3 comprises 18 residues. As DNA, the CDR3 is TGTGCCAGCAGCCCGGGGGTTAGCGGGGGGCTGCGAAACAATGAGCAGTTCTTC. The encoded protein is CASSPGVSGGLRNNEQFF.

This clonotype was counted a few times. CDR3 nucleotides: TGTGCCAGCAGTTACCCCGGGACAGGCTACAATGAGCAGTTCTTC. It translates to CASSYPGTGYNEQFF. The V call is TRBV6-5, the J call TRBJ2-1; 8 nucleotides align to TRBD1. The CDR3 runs 15 residues. V was pared by 2 bases and J by 3 bases, with 3 bases of the junction left unmatched. Germline V gene lookup returns CDR1 MNHEY and CDR2 SVGAGI.

The chain uses TRBV20-1 and TRBJ2-3; possibly TRBD2 for D (5 bases). In germline, CDR1 is DFQATT, CDR2 SNEGSKA (reference sequence). Trimming stripped 3 bases from V and 0 bases from J, with 19 bases between. CDR3 length equals 17 residues. CDR3 sequence reads: CSASPGHGLLSTDTQYF. For the CDR3, the DNA is TGCAGTGCTAGTCCCGGCCACGGACTGCTTAGCACAGATACGCAGTATTTT.

The rearrangement links TRBV10-3 to TRBJ2-5, with D possibly matching TRBD1 (6 bases). The J call may be wrong; the DNA end is better matched by TRBJ2-7. Germline V CDR1 and CDR2: ENHRY, SYGVKD. The CDR3 sequence is 14 residues long. The CDR3 here is CAISRDTKSGEQYF. CDR3 nucleotide sequence: TGTGCCATCAGTCGGGACACCAAGAGCGGCGAGCAGTACTTC.

The CDR3 sequence: CASSLREGRYNEQYF. In DNA form, the CDR3 reads TGTGCCAGCAGCTTACGCGAGGGAAGGTACAATGAGCAGTACTTC. The V gene is TRBV7-9, the J gene TRBJ2-1, with TRBD2 as a possible D gene (5 bases). The J call could be wrong; TRBJ2-7 is a better fit for the DNA end. This CDR3 is built from 15 residues. CDR1 is SEHNR and CDR2 is FQNEAQ in the germline V gene (reference sequence).

The CDR3 bases are TGTGCCAGCAGCTTAGCACCAAACCGGGGGGCAAATGAGCAGTACTTC. Its protein product is CASSLAPNRGANEQYF. The chain couples TRBV11-2 to TRBJ2-5; a weak D match, TRBD2 (7 bases). Trimming took 1 base from V and 11 from J, leaving 23 bases between them. The length of the CDR3 is 16 residues. CDR1 and CDR2 (germline): SGHAT, FQNNGV.

This clonotype appeared a few times. This rearrangement joins TRBV18 to TRBJ2-5; D is unclear. Germline loops: CDR1 KGHSH, CDR2 LQKENI. The CDR3 runs 15 residues. With 0 bases removed from V and 4 bases from J, the gap between germline ends came to 12 bases. CDR3 protein: CASSPPIDGLETQYF. The CDR3 nucleotides read TGTGCCAGCTCACCACCGATAGATGGTCTAGAGACCCAGTACTTC.

Only a few counts were recorded for this clonotype. The rearrangement uses TRBV28 and TRBJ1-6, with D unclear. This CDR3 contains 11 residues. Germline V gene lookup returns CDR1 MDHEN and CDR2 SYDVKM. V was trimmed by 8 bases and J by 7 bases, leaving 6 bases between them. The DNA for the CDR3 is TGTGCCAGCGCCATGAATTCACCCCTCCACTTT. Its translation is CASAMNSPLHF.

The chain is built from TRBV20-1 and TRBJ1-5; possible D gene TRBD1, 5 bases. CDR1 DFQATT and CDR2 SNEGSKA come from the germline V gene (reference sequence). The CDR3 runs to 15 residues. Trimming removed 4 bases at V and 4 bases at J, with 17 bases between. The CDR3 region is CSAINRGLRNQPQHF. As DNA, the CDR3 is TGCAGTGCTATAAACCGGGGCCTGAGGAATCAGCCCCAGCATTTT.

The chain couples TRBV6-2 or TRBV6-3 to TRBJ2-3; 7 bases are a match to TRBD2. Trimming removed 2 bases from V and 6 bases from J; junction bases left unmatched: 2. CDR3 length: 13 residues. Germline V gene sequence: CDR1 MNHEY, CDR2 SVGEGT. The CDR3 nucleotides are TGTGCCAGCAGTTACGCGGGAGCCGATACGCAGTATTTT. It translates to CASSYAGADTQYF.

The table lists this clonotype with many counts. The chain uses TRBV20-1 and TRBJ2-1; D may be TRBD2 (6 bases). The germline CDR1 and CDR2 sequences are DFQATT and SNEGSKA (reference sequence). The germline V and J ends were trimmed by 7 bases and 6 bases, with 13 bases remaining between them. This CDR3 is built from 12 residues. CDR3 loop: CSVSGGANEQFF. CDR3 nucleotide sequence: TGCAGTGTTAGCGGTGGCGCCAATGAGCAGTTCTTC.

This clonotype was seen more than once but under ten times. V is TRBV29-1 and J is TRBJ1-3; D ambiguous. The CDR3 is 13 residues long. The germline V gene has CDR1 SQVTM and CDR2 ANQGSEA. Trimming stripped 3 bases from V and 0 bases from J, with 6 bases between. The CDR3 protein is CSVDVNSGNTIYF. The CDR3 DNA reads TGCAGCGTTGACGTCAACTCTGGAAACACCATATATTTT.

The sample holds a few counts of this clonotype. The chain employs TRBV4-1 and TRBJ2-5; D remains ambiguous. Germline CDR1 is MGHRA and CDR2 is YSYEKL. This CDR3 is built from 13 residues. V lost 1 base and J 5 bases, leaving 8 bases between the germline ends. The CDR3 DNA reads as TGCGCCAGCAGCCAAGTAGGGCGCGAGACCCAGTACTTC. It codes for CASSQVGRETQYF.

With respect to this clonotype: A much larger clone lies one base from this, so it may be a read error. V gene TRBV7-2 combines with J gene TRBJ2-3, with D tentatively TRBD2 (6 bases). The length of the CDR3 is 14 residues. Per the germline V gene, CDR1 is SGHTA and CDR2 is FQGNSA. The V end was cut by 4 bases, the J end by 2 bases, with 10 bases between. CDR3 in amino acids: CASSWGGNTDTQYF. CDR3 coding DNA: TGTGCCAGCAGCTGGGGCGGGAACACAGATACGCAGTATTTT. The full variable domain, completed using reference TRBV7-2 and TRBJ2-3, is GAGVSQSPSNKVTEKGKDVELRCDPISGHTALYWYRQSLGQGLEFLIYFQGNSAPDKSGLPSDRFSAERTGGSVSTLTIQRTQQEDSAVYLCASSWGGNTDTQYFGPGTRLTVL.

In its sample, this clonotype was seen a few times. The V and J genes are TRBV6-2 or TRBV6-3 and TRBJ2-7; perhaps TRBD2 as D (5 bases). The CDR3 sequence is 15 residues long. CDR1 is MNHEY, CDR2 SVGEGT, per germline. V was clipped by 6 bases and J by 3 bases, with 18 bases between them. In nucleotides, the CDR3 is TGTGCCAGCAGCTTGGACGGACTCCAGGACTACGAGCAGTACTTC. It codes for CASSLDGLQDYEQYF.

The V and J genes are TRBV7-9 and TRBJ2-6; 8 bases fit TRBD1. The germline V gene encodes CDR1 SEHNR and CDR2 FQNEAQ (reference sequence). V shed 5 bases and J 2 bases; nucleotides not matched to a gene: 8. This CDR3 spans 17 amino acids. CDR3 sequence reads: CASSPGQGRTGANVLTF. The CDR3, as DNA: TGTGCCAGCAGCCCAGGACAGGGAAGGACTGGGGCCAACGTCCTGACTTTC. Full variable domain (outside the CDR3, taken from reference TRBV7-9 and TRBJ2-6): DTGVSQNPRHKITKRGQNVTFRCDPISEHNRLYWYRQTLGQGPEFLTYFQNEAQLEKSRLLSDRFSAERPKGSFSTLEIQRTEQGDSAMYLCASSPGQGRTGANVLTFGAGSRLTVL.

The chain is built from TRBV7-2 and TRBJ2-1; D might be TRBD1 (5 bases). Germline-derived CDR1 and CDR2 are SGHTA and FQGNSA. The V end was cut by 0 bases, the J end by 6 bases, with 12 bases between. The CDR3 spans 15 residues. The CDR3, as DNA: TGTGCCAGCAGCTTAGCGCTGGGCAGGGTCAATGAGCAGTTCTTC. It yields the protein CASSLALGRVNEQFF.

There are a few counts of this clonotype. This rearrangement joins TRBV5-1 to TRBJ2-1; the match to TRBD2 covers 7 bases. The CDR3 contains 15 residues. The J segment lost 2 bases and the V segment lost 4 bases, leaving 6 bases of the junction unmatched. Germline values: CDR1 SGHRS, CDR2 YFSETQ. Here the CDR3 DNA reads TGCGCCAGCAGCCACAGCGGGACTACCTACAATGAGCAGTTCTTC. Translated, it gives CASSHSGTTYNEQFF.

The chain has TRBV11-2 and TRBJ2-7, with TRBD2 as a possible D gene (5 bases). This CDR3 spans 11 amino acids. CDR1 and CDR2 from the germline V gene are SGHAT and FQNNGV. V was cut by 6 bases and J by 10 bases, with 13 bases left in between. The CDR3 nucleotides read TGTGCCAGCAGACAAGTGCGGGCACAGTACTTC. Translating it yields CASRQVRAQYF.

This clonotype has only one observation. A read error may produce the germline difference seen at one junction end. CDR3 sequence (DNA): TGCGGTGCTAGAGATCGCAGCCGGGGAGAGGGGACCCAGTACTTC. Translating it yields CGARDRSRGEGTQYF. The chain links TRBV20-1 to TRBJ2-5; D perhaps matches TRBD2 (5 bases). The CDR3 is 15 residues long. Germline V gene lookup returns CDR1 DFQATT and CDR2 SNEGSKA (reference sequence).